This T cell receptor beta chain derives from a study of blood T cell repertoires in COVID-19. Sequenced by immunoSEQ multiplex PCR; TCRdb stores in-frame clones only, minus some. The sample holds roughly 280,000 clones, 84% seen once. CDR3 length: 10 residues. Germline V CDR1 and CDR2: SQVTM, ANQGSEA. Trimming shortened V by 6 bases and J by 6 bases, and 6 bases separated the two germline ends. This receptor was taken from a man aged 55 to 69 with acute or convalescent COVID-19. The sample was peripheral blood. The chain has TRBV29-1 and TRBJ2-1; no clear D gene. The CDR3 here is CSVLVNEQFF. In nucleotides, the CDR3 is TGCAGCGTCCTAGTCAATGAGCAGTTCTTC.